The 26 T cell receptor beta chains below were found in one sample sequenced in a study of CD8 T cells in ankylosing spondylitis. TCRdb used MiXCR to reprocess the 5' RACE reads, holding one entry per CDR3 protein. The data hold 150,000 or so distinct CDR3 sequences, with 18% observed a single time. Source material: blood, either unsorted or a sorted T cell fraction (not recorded which). Receptors were obtained from a male donor with ankylosing spondylitis or in good health (not recorded which).

This clonotype turned up a few times. J is TRBJ2-5 and V is TRBV6-1; D is unresolved. CDR1 is MNHNS and CDR2 is SASEGT in the germline V gene. The CDR3 consists of 14 residues. Between the trimmed V and J ends, which lost 5 bases and 3 bases, there was a span of 13 bases. The CDR3 reads CASSQTWTEETQYF. Written as DNA, the CDR3 is TGTGCCAGCAGTCAAACCTGGACGGAAGAGACCCAGTACTTC.

This clonotype was observed a few times. The chain uses TRBV6-5 and TRBJ1-5; the match to TRBD1 covers 7 bases. The CDR3 consists of 15 residues. V shed 6 bases and J 0 bases; nucleotides not matched to a gene: 5. Germline CDR1 and CDR2: MNHEY and SVGAGI. In nucleotides, the CDR3 is TGTGCCAGCAGATCGACAGGGTATAGCAATCAGCCCCAGCATTTT. Translation: CASRSTGYSNQPQHF.

Ten or more counts support this clonotype. The rearrangement joins TRBV12-3 or TRBV12-4 to TRBJ2-5, with D unresolved. The CDR3 extends over 11 amino acids. V gave up 6 bases and J gave up 7 bases, with 9 bases separating them. CDR3 in DNA: TGTGCCAGCAGCACTCGAAGGACCCAGTACTTC. Protein product: CASSTRRTQYF.

The chain couples TRBV24-1 to TRBJ2-3; unclear D gene. There are 14 residues in the CDR3. Between the trimmed V and J ends, which lost 1 base and 6 bases, there was a span of 10 bases. Per germline, CDR1 KGHDR and CDR2 SFDVKD. CDR3 sequence (DNA): TGTGCCACCAGTGATTTTGGGGAACTCGATACGCAGTATTTT. This translates into CATSDFGELDTQYF.

The chain employs TRBV6-1 and TRBJ1-1, with TRBD1 identical over 7 bases. The CDR3 consists of 17 residues. The trim removed 5 bases at V and 0 bases at J, leaving 12 bases unmatched. Looked up from germline, CDR1 is MNHNS and CDR2 is SASEGT. CDR3 region: CASSTRGARRVNTEAFF. The CDR3 DNA reads as TGTGCCAGCAGTACCAGGGGGGCAAGAAGGGTGAACACTGAAGCTTTCTTT.

This clonotype was picked up a small number of times. This chain joins TRBV18 and TRBJ2-2; no firm D call. Germline CDR1 reads KGHSH; CDR2 reads LQKENI. This CDR3 spans 12 amino acids. Trimming shortened V by 2 bases and J by 5 bases, and 3 bases separated the two germline ends. The CDR3 nucleotides read TGTGCCAGCTCACCAATGACCGGGGAGCTGTTTTTT. This sequence encodes CASSPMTGELFF.

This clonotype appeared many times. CDR3 bases: TGTGCCAGCAGTTACTCCGACAATCAGCCCCAGCATTTT. Its translation is CASSYSDNQPQHF. The rearrangement uses TRBV6-5 and TRBJ1-5, with D unresolved. Trimming pared 0 bases from V and 3 bases from J, leaving 3 bases between. This CDR3 has 13 residues. Germline CDR1 reads MNHEY; CDR2 reads SVGAGI.

The sample holds many counts of this clonotype. This chain connects TRBV27 to TRBJ2-1; 12 bases match TRBD2. The CDR3 is 15 amino acids. The germline V gene encodes CDR1 MNHEY and CDR2 SMNVEV (reference sequence). The ends lost 4 bases at V and 4 bases at J; junction bases unmatched: 2. The CDR3 DNA reads as TGTGCCAGCAGTTCCGGGACTAGCGGGTACAATGAGCAGTTCTTC. This sequence encodes CASSSGTSGYNEQFF.

The genes are TRBV5-1 and TRBJ1-5; tentatively, D is TRBD1 (6 bases). The CDR3 is made up of 14 amino acids. Germline V gene lookup returns CDR1 SGHRS and CDR2 YFSETQ. Between the trimmed V and J ends, which lost 0 bases and 5 bases, there was a span of 9 bases. The CDR3 reads CASSLGGGHQPQHF. In DNA form, the CDR3 reads TGCGCCAGCAGCTTGGGAGGGGGGCATCAGCCCCAGCATTTT.

V gene TRBV7-9 combines with J gene TRBJ1-6; 10 bases match TRBD1. Trimming at V came to 4 bases and at J to 8 bases, leaving 5 bases not matched to a gene. This CDR3 has 15 residues. CDR1 SEHNR and CDR2 FQNEAQ come from the germline V gene (reference sequence). The CDR3 sequence is CASSSSGTGDSPLHF. The CDR3 DNA reads TGTGCCAGCAGCTCTTCCGGGACAGGGGATTCACCCCTCCACTTT.

This clonotype was recorded a few times. The chain joins TRBV28 to TRBJ1-1; a possible D gene is TRBD1 (6 bases). Germline V gene sequence: CDR1 MDHEN, CDR2 SYDVKM. Trimming removed 2 bases at V and 5 bases at J, with 12 bases between. This CDR3 is 14 amino acids long. The CDR3 DNA follows: TGTGCCAGCAGTTTACCACAGGGATGGACTGAAGCTTTCTTT. Protein: CASSLPQGWTEAFF.

Note on this clonotype: Mismatch with germline at one junction end may stem from a read error. The chain carries TRBV3-1 and TRBJ2-3, with 7 bases lining up with TRBD2. CDR3 length equals 17 residues. The germline V gene has CDR1 LGHDT and CDR2 YNNKEL (reference sequence). DNA for the CDR3: TGTACCAGCAGCCAGATGGGGAGCGGGACTAGCACAGATACGCAGTATTTT. This gives the protein CTSSQMGSGTSTDTQYF.

A remark on this clonotype: This may be a read error: a much more frequent sequence differs by one nucleotide. CDR3 DNA sequence: TGCAGTACTAGACAGGGCGGGGCCGACAATGAGCAGTTCTTC. This sequence encodes CSTRQGGADNEQFF. This chain connects TRBV20-1 to TRBJ2-1; D possibly corresponds to TRBD1 (7 bases). CDR3 size: 14 residues. CDR1 is DFQATT and CDR2 is SNEGSKA in the germline V gene (reference sequence).

This chain joins TRBV18 and TRBJ2-5; 9 bases are shared with TRBD1. Per germline, CDR1 KGHSH and CDR2 LQKENI. J lost 5 bases, V lost 6 bases, and 10 bases had no gene match. This CDR3 has 15 amino acids. DNA for the CDR3: TGTGCCAGCTCCCCAACAGGGGGGACAGGGGAGACCCAGTACTTC. This codes for CASSPTGGTGETQYF.

This clonotype has a count of ten or more. The V and J genes are TRBV20-1 and TRBJ1-5, with a possible D match to TRBD1 (6 bases). The CDR3 spans 14 residues. The germline V gene has CDR1 DFQATT and CDR2 SNEGSKA (reference sequence). V shed 4 bases and J shed 4 bases, with 14 bases lying between them. CDR3 in DNA: TGCAGTGCTATACAGGGACCCCCGAATCAGCCCCAGCATTTT. It yields the protein CSAIQGPPNQPQHF.

Only a few counts were recorded for this clonotype. This chain links TRBV6-4 with TRBJ1-2; D is undetermined. CDR3 length: 13 residues. In germline, CDR1 is MRHNA, CDR2 SNTAGT. The ends were cut back, 9 bases at V and 2 bases at J, with 13 bases in the middle. CDR3 protein: CASKPGVNYGYTF. The CDR3 DNA is TGTGCCAGTAAACCCGGGGTAAACTATGGCTACACCTTC.

This clonotype was counted between two and nine times. The chain employs TRBV20-1 and TRBJ1-1; D is undetermined. CDR3 length: 14 amino acids. CDR1 is DFQATT and CDR2 is SNEGSKA in the germline V gene (reference sequence). V lost 0 bases, J lost 10 bases, and 18 bases lay in between. Here the CDR3 DNA reads TGCAGTGCTAGAGAAACGGAACACGCTCCGGTAGCTTTCTTT. It encodes CSARETEHAPVAFF.

This clonotype was detected ten times or more. This rearrangement joins TRBV10-3 to TRBJ2-3; D is possibly TRBD2 (5 bases). Germline loops: CDR1 ENHRY, CDR2 SYGVKD. V was clipped by 2 bases and J by 2 bases, with 14 bases between them. The CDR3 has 16 amino acids. The CDR3 loop is CAISEGLALDTDTQYF. The CDR3 bases are TGTGCCATCAGTGAGGGTCTAGCCCTAGACACAGATACGCAGTATTTT.

This clonotype was counted ten times or more. The V and J genes are TRBV10-2 and TRBJ2-1, with 10 nucleotides matching TRBD2. Germline lookup yields CDR1 WSHSY and CDR2 SAAADI. CDR3 length: 16 residues. Trimming removed 8 bases from V and 5 bases from J; junction bases left unmatched: 12. The chain's CDR3 is CASGPTTSGINNEQFF. DNA of the CDR3: TGCGCCAGCGGCCCAACTACTAGCGGGATAAACAATGAGCAGTTCTTC.

The table lists this clonotype with many counts. The chain couples TRBV15 to TRBJ2-5; the match to TRBD2 covers 9 bases. CDR3 length: 13 amino acids. After removal of 9 bases from V and 2 bases from J, the junction contained 4 bases not matched to a gene. Germline CDR1 is LNHNV and CDR2 is YYDKDF (reference sequence). CDR3 region: CATSSGVQETQYF. The DNA for the CDR3 is TGTGCCACGTCTAGCGGGGTTCAAGAGACCCAGTACTTC. The variable domain in full, completed from reference TRBV15 and TRBJ2-5, reads DAMVIQNPRYQVTQFGKPVTLSCSQTLNHNVMYWYQQKSSQAPKLLFHYYDKDFNNEADTPDNFQSRRPNTSFCFLDIRSPGLGDTAMYLCATSSGVQETQYFGPGTRLLVL.

Concerning this clonotype: One end of the junction does not line up with germline, which may come from a read error. This chain uses TRBV12-5 with TRBJ2-1; D is undetermined. Germline values: CDR1 LGHNT, CDR2 FRNRAP. This CDR3 contains 14 residues. For the CDR3, the DNA is TGTGCTAGTGGGCTGGAGTCGGGCTGGGTTGGGTCGGTCTTC. Protein: CASGLESGWVGSVF.

This clonotype was counted at least ten times. The rearrangement links TRBV29-1 to TRBJ2-5; 14 bases are a match to TRBD2. This CDR3 spans 17 amino acids. Trimming cost V 7 bases and J 1 base; bases outside gene matches: 11. CDR1 and CDR2 (germline): SQVTM, ANQGSEA. CDR3 in DNA: TGCAGCGCTGGGACTAGCGGGAGATTGAGGGGCCAAGAGACCCAGTACTTC. This gives the protein CSAGTSGRLRGQETQYF.

Comment on this clonotype: This may arise from a read error, as a much more abundant clone is one base away. The V gene is TRBV5-1, the J gene TRBJ2-5; D unclear. V lost 2 bases, J lost 0 bases, and 5 bases lay in between. The CDR3 is 13 amino acids. Germline V lookup: CDR1 SGHRS, CDR2 YFSETQ. The CDR3 reads CASSFKYQETQYF. The DNA for the CDR3 is TGCGCCAGCAGCTTTAAATACCAAGAGACCCAGTACTTC.

This clonotype has at least ten counts. This chain joins TRBV18 and TRBJ2-3, with D perhaps TRBD1 (6 bases). V lost 4 bases, J lost 6 bases, and 14 bases lay in between. This CDR3 region has 14 residues. CDR1 is KGHSH, CDR2 LQKENI, per germline. The CDR3 bases are TGTGCCAGCTCACGGGACACCACCCAGGATACGCAGTATTTT. It yields the protein CASSRDTTQDTQYF.

This clonotype has just a few counts. This rearrangement joins TRBV7-8 to TRBJ1-2; TRBD1 aligns across 7 bases. After removal of 3 bases from V and 8 bases from J, the junction contained 6 bases not matched to a gene. CDR1 and CDR2 (germline): SGHVS, FQNEAQ. The CDR3 is 13 residues long. The DNA for the CDR3 is TGTGCCAGCAGCTTTCAGGGGGTGGGGGGCTACACCTTC. Amino acid sequence: CASSFQGVGGYTF. The variable domain in full, with the rest retrieved from reference TRBV7-8 and TRBJ1-2, is GAGVSQSPRYKVAKRGQDVALRCDPISGHVSLFWYQQALGQGPEFLTYFQNEAQLDKSGLPSDRFFAERPEGSVSTLKIQRTQQEDSAVYLCASSFQGVGGYTFGSGTRLTVV.

The J gene is TRBJ2-5, the V gene TRBV2; 8 nucleotides align to TRBD1. V was clipped by 6 bases and J by 2 bases; unmatched bases: 5. This CDR3 has 14 residues. The germline gives CDR1 SNHLY, CDR2 FYNNEI. The CDR3 DNA reads as TGTGCCAGCAGCGACCGGACAGGGCAAGAGACCCAGTACTTC. Amino acids: CASSDRTGQETQYF.